This T cell receptor beta chain was documented in a study of cytomegalovirus exposure and HLA in healthy donors. The CDR3 runs 15 residues. The V end lost 1 base, the J end lost 1 base, and 10 bases lay between the germline ends. Looked up from germline, CDR1 is SGHDN and CDR2 is FVKESK. Broader study findings: Under in vitro conditions, three CMV-associated chains were confirmed as specific for CMV antigens. Usually a TCR sequence was rare, but some public TCRs were found in many donors.

Note on this clone: Its target is not known.

The PCR contained 60 Vbeta and 13 Jbeta primers. TCRdb keeps only in-frame clones here, not all; method: immunoSEQ multiplex PCR. Found here are roughly 51,000 clones; the top ten clones hold 9.5% to 12%. This clonotype was sampled from a woman aged 45-65 years in good health and CMV-seropositive. Sequenced material: PBMCs. This chain links TRBV14 with TRBJ1-1; no clear D gene. As DNA, the CDR3 is TGTGCCAGCAGCCAAGCCCCCCCGTGGAACACTGAAGCTTTCTTT. Translating it yields CASSQAPPWNTEAFF.